The clone carrying this TCR beta chain was observed a single time. The data derive from a study of blood T cell repertoires in COVID-19. Study-wide background: Donors in the United States, Italy and Spain gave samples during acute or convalescent COVID-19. T cells, B-cell-depleted T cells, or PBMCs provided the cDNA or gDNA that served as material.

In the authors' workflow: Reference gene primer amplification yielded estimated nucleated cell counts. Libraries were prepared by immunoSEQ multiplex PCR; TCRdb keeps only in-frame clonotypes and omits some of them. V, J and clone size are taken as reported in that table, and D and trimming were inferred from the DNA itself. The repertoire holds about 120,000 clones, with roughly four fifths as singletons. Trimming left V 1 base short and J 2 bases short, with 11 bases between. Germline CDR1 is SGHNT and CDR2 is YYREEE (reference sequence). The CDR3 sequence is 15 residues long. The specimen was peripheral blood. The TCR was taken from a human donor in a cohort sampled during active COVID-19. The J gene is TRBJ2-3, the V gene TRBV5-4; D might be TRBD1 (5 bases). CDR3 bases: TGTGCCAGCAGCTTGCAGGGCAGGGACACAGATACGCAGTATTTT. Protein sequence: CASSLQGRDTDTQYF. The entire variable domain, with the rest obtained from reference TRBV5-4 and TRBJ2-3, is as follows: ETGVTQSPTHLIKTRGQQVTLRCSSQSGHNTVSWYQQALGQGPQFIFQYYREEENGRGNFPPRFSGLQFPNYSSELNVNALELDDSALYLCASSLQGRDTDTQYFGPGTRLTVL.